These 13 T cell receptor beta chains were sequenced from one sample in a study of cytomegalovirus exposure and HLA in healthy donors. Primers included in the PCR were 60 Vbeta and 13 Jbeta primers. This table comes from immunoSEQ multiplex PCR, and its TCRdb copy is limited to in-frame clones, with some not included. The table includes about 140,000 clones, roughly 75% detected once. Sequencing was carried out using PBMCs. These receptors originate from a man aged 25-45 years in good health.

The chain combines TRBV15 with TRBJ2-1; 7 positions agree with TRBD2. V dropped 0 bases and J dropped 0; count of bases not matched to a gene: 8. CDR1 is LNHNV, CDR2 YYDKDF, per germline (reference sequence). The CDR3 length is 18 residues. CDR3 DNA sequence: TGTGCCACCAGCAGAGATTGGGTCCTAGCGGACTCCTACAATGAGCAGTTCTTC. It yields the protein CATSRDWVLADSYNEQFF.

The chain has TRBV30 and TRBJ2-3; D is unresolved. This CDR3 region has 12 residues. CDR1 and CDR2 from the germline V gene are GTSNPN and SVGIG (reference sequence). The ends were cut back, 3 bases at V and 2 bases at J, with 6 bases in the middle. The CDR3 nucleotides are TGTGCCTGGAGCTTATTCACAGATACGCAGTATTTT. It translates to CAWSLFTDTQYF. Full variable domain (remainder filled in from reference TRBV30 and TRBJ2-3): SQTIHQWPATLVQPVGSPLSLECTVEGTSNPNLYWYRQAAGRGLQLLFYSVGIGQISSEVPQNLSASRPQDRQFILSSKKLLLSDSGFYLCAWSLFTDTQYFGPGTRLTVL.

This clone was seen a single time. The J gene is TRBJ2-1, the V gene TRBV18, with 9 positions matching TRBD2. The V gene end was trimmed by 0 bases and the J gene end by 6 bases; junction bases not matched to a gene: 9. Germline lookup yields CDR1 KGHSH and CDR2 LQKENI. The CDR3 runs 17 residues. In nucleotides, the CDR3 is TGTGCCAGCTCACCACCATTAGGGCTAGCGGGATTCAATGAGCAGTTCTTC. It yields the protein CASSPPLGLAGFNEQFF.

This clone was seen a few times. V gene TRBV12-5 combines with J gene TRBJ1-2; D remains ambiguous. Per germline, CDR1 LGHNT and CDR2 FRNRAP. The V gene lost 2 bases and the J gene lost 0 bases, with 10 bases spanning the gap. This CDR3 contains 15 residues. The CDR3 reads CASGLSPETNYGYTF. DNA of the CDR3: TGTGCTAGTGGTTTGAGTCCAGAAACTAACTATGGCTACACCTTC.

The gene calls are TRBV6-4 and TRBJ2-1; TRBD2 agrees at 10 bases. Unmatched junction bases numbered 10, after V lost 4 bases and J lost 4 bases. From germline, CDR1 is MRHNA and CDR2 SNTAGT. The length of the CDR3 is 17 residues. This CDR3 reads CASSASHSGRPYNEQFF. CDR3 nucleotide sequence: TGTGCCAGCAGTGCCTCGCATAGCGGGAGGCCTTACAATGAGCAGTTCTTC.

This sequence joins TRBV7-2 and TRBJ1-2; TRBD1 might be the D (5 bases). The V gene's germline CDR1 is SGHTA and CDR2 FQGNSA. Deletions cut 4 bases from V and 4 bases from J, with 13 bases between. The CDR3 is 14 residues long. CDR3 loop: CASSSRDRLYGYTF. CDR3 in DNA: TGTGCCAGCAGCTCGCGAGACAGACTCTATGGCTACACCTTC.

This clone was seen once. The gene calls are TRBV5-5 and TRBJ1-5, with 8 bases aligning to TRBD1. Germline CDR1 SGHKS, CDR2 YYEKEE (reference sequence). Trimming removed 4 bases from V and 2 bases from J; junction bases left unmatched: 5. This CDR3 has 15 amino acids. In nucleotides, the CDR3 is TGTGCCAGCAGCCCGGGACAGGATCGCAATCAGCCCCAGCATTTT. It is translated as CASSPGQDRNQPQHF.

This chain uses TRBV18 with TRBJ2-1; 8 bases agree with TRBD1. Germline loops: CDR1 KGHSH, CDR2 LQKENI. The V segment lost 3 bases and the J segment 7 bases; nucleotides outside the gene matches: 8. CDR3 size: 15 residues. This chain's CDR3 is CASSPTQGASNEQFF. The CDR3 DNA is TGTGCCAGCTCACCTACCCAGGGGGCTTCAAATGAGCAGTTCTTC.

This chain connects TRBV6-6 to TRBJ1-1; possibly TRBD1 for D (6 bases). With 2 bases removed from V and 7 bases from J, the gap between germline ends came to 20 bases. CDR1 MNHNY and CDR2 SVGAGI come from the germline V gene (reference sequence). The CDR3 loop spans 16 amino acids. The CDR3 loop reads CASSYPQQGPGSEAFF. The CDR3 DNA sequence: TGTGCCAGCAGTTACCCCCAGCAGGGGCCTGGAAGTGAAGCTTTCTTT.

CDR3 sequence (DNA): TGTGCCAGCAGCCCGGACAGATTCTCCTACGAGCAGTACTTC. Translating gives CASSPDRFSYEQYF. The chain uses TRBV6-5 and TRBJ2-7, with D perhaps TRBD1 (6 bases). CDR1 is MNHEY, CDR2 SVGAGI, per germline. The V and J ends lost 6 bases and 0 bases respectively, with 12 bases between them. The CDR3 extends over 14 amino acids.

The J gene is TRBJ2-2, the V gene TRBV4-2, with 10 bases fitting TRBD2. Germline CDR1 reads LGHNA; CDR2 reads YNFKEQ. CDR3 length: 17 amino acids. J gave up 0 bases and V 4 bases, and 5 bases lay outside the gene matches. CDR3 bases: TGTGCCAGCAGCCCTCGGACTAGCGGCGCGAACACCGGGGAGCTGTTTTTT. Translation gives CASSPRTSGANTGELFF.

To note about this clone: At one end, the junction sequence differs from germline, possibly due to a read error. The CDR3 sequence: CASNEFPPGGIQYF. Here the CDR3 DNA reads TGTGCCAGCAATGAATTCCCCCCCGGGGGCATTCAGTACTTC. The chain uses TRBV2 and TRBJ2-4, with D possibly being TRBD2 (6 bases). CDR1 is SNHLY and CDR2 is FYNNEI in the germline V gene. CDR3 length: 14 residues.

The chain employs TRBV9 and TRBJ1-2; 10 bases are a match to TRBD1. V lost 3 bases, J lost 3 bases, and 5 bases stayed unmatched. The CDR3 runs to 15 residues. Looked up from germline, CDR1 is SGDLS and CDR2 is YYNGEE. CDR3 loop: CASSARTGGDYGYTF. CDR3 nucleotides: TGTGCCAGCAGCGCCCGGACAGGGGGTGACTATGGCTACACCTTC.